The next 6 T cell receptor beta chains were all read from a single sample in a study of T-cell reconstitution after alpha-beta-depleted transplantation in children. Unique molecular identifiers were used to barcode this TCRbeta library. One entry per CDR3 protein, called by TCRdb with MiXCR from the PCR reads. The table includes approximately 630,000 distinct CDR3 sequences, about an eighth detected once. The material was PBMCs, obtained before TCRalphabeta/CD19-depleted stem cell transplant. The receptors here all came from a girl aged 2-10 years with congenital amegakaryocytic thrombocytopenia, due to receive a stem cell transplant.

In this sample, this clonotype turned up many times. This chain links TRBV20-1 with TRBJ2-1; D not resolved. The CDR3 is made up of 10 amino acids. The germline V gene encodes CDR1 DFQATT and CDR2 SNEGSKA (reference sequence). Trimming took 6 bases from V and 8 from J, leaving 8 bases between them. In nucleotides, the CDR3 is TGCAGTGCCACCCTTGATGAGCAGTTCTTC. This encodes CSATLDEQFF.

As to this clonotype: The junction differs from germline at one of its ends, possibly a read error. This chain's CDR3 is CASRLTGGTPGHGYNF. The DNA for the CDR3 is TGCGCCAGCAGACTGACGGGGGGGACTCCCGGTCATGGCTACAACTTC. The gene calls are TRBV5-1 and TRBJ1-2, with D possibly being TRBD1 (5 bases). The CDR3 contains 16 residues. Per germline, CDR1 SGHRS and CDR2 YFSETQ.

Only a few counts were recorded for this clonotype. J is TRBJ2-1 and V is TRBV5-1; 9 bases are shared with TRBD2. V dropped 3 bases and J dropped 8; count of bases not matched to a gene: 9. This CDR3 contains 15 residues. Germline V CDR1 and CDR2: SGHRS, YFSETQ. Here the CDR3 reads CASSSGGGRAHEQFF. CDR3 bases: TGCGCCAGCAGCTCAGGTGGCGGGAGGGCCCATGAGCAGTTCTTC.

At least ten counts were recorded for this clonotype. V usage is TRBV5-5 and J usage is TRBJ2-1; D gene uncertain. Germline assignment: CDR1 SGHKS and CDR2 YYEKEE (reference sequence). V was clipped by 2 bases and J by 0 bases, with 9 bases between them. The CDR3 runs to 15 residues. The CDR3 loop is CASSLRVGSYNEQFF. In nucleotides, the CDR3 is TGTGCCAGCAGCTTAAGAGTGGGCTCCTACAATGAGCAGTTCTTC.

This clonotype was recorded a few times. The chain recombines TRBV20-1 with TRBJ1-4; D is undetermined. The V and J ends lost 3 bases and 8 bases respectively, with 7 bases between them. The V gene's germline CDR1 is DFQATT and CDR2 SNEGSKA (reference sequence). This CDR3 has 11 residues. DNA of the CDR3: TGCAGTGCTAGGGGCCGGGAAAAACTGTTTTTT. Translated, it gives CSARGREKLFF.

The CDR3: CASSSLPSSYSGPDNEQFF. In DNA form, the CDR3 reads TGTGCCAGCAGCTCCCTCCCCTCCTCCTATAGCGGGCCCGACAATGAGCAGTTCTTC. The V gene is TRBV11-1, the J gene TRBJ2-1; the match to TRBD2 covers 7 bases. This CDR3 comprises 19 residues. Germline assignment: CDR1 SGHAT and CDR2 FQDESV (reference sequence). The V and J ends lost 4 bases and 5 bases, in that order; junction bases with no gene match: 20.